This T cell receptor (beta chain) was identified in a study of shared clonotypes between healthy human individuals (TCRdb year 2020). Turning to the overall study: A few men and a couple of women, aged 18 to 49 years, made up the cohort. Per donor, three plates each were used for CD4 naive and CD4 memory, two for CD8 naive, and one for CD8 memory. Leukapheresis yielded between about 0.94 and 8.9 billion PBMCs per donor. Blood TCR repertoires of a handful of healthy adults were deeply sequenced to estimate repertoire size and the extent of clonotype sharing between individuals. Libraries were prepared and TCR repertoires were sequenced by different laboratories using diverse techniques, in order to increase sequencing depth and limit assay-specific biases. The research as a whole found: Only blood was sampled, and tissue TCR repertoires likely differ from those in blood. Compared with non-shared clonotypes, clonotypes shared by all four sorted-subset donors had higher generation probabilities. Larger estimated clonotype richness was generally found for naive subsets than for memory subsets. Because the study included a small number of donors, the genetic and exposure-history diversity represented was limited. Sharing across a few donors was observed for approximately 5% of naive CD4, around 3.5% of naive CD8, roughly 2.4% of memory CD4, and about 0.4% of memory CD8 clonotypes. Pairwise subsampling led to the expectation that sequencing depth would affect the degree of clonotype sharing among donors. Even with the large sequencing depth, rarefaction of the sorted-subset datasets indicated that sequencing was incomplete.

TCR CDR3 regions were amplified from genomic DNA by multiplex PCR using the deep immunoSEQ assay. Genomic DNA extracted from each cell subset was distributed evenly over all wells of several immunoSEQ 96-well plates, and each plate served as one replicate. Each replicate PCR for sorted subsets received around 200 ng genomic DNA, equal to 30,000 or so T cell genomes. Purified libraries were measured with a Qubit 3.0 fluorometer, size-checked on a Bioanalyzer 2100, and measured again with the KAPA Library Quantification kit. A separate single-read 150-cycle Illumina NextSeq 550 flow cell was used to sequence each immunoSEQ 96-well plate. The study's own analysis went as follows. Because the immunoSEQ output held only junctional sequences and lacked quality scores, the filtering could not match the filtering applied to full-length reads. Sequences were annotated with PyIR, a Python wrapper for IgBLAST v1.9, and V/J genes and CDR3 were assigned using IMGT germline references. Any read was removed if the V/J assignment was weak (E-value above 1e-6), the CDR3 was missing, or the read contained stop codons, out-of-frame junctions, or ambiguous translated residues. V3J clonotypes were defined by identical inferred V gene, J gene, and CDR3 amino acid sequence. To compute the percentage overlap between repertoires, the number of shared unique clonotypes was divided by the size of the smaller repertoire. Repertoire richness was assessed with RTK rarefaction, the Chao1 estimator, and Recon v2.1 estimates of unobserved clonotypes. For all TCRbeta clonotypes obtained by the gDNA method from four donors, generation probabilities were computed with OLGA. In TCRdb, the immuneACCESS table is reduced to in-frame sequences with V and J assigned. These tables do not hold every clone; where another copy was compared, an unresolved V gene accounts for under half, and the others remain unexplained. D and trimming were read from the DNA, whereas the V and J calls and clone size are those reported in that table. Recorded for this sample are 2 million to 2.5 million clones; approximately 94% of them occurred a single time. Around 0.13% of the sample comes from the top ten.

Healthy HIV-negative adults with no recently reported acute infections or vaccinations were included as donors. Only Caucasian adults living in Nashville, Tennessee, USA were represented among the donors. Magnetic negative selection was used to enrich CD4+ T cells, after which naive cells were positively selected on CD45RA and the negative fraction became the memory subset. Blood was collected by leukapheresis, and PBMCs were isolated by Ficoll-Histopaque density gradient centrifugation and then cryopreserved in liquid nitrogen vapor phase. Analytical flow cytometry was used to check the purity and quantity of every magnetically sorted T cell population. From each sorted fraction, genomic DNA was isolated and quantified by UV absorbance on a Nanodrop 2000c. Taken from cysteine to phenylalanine, the CDR3 has 15 residues. The kept DNA is CDR3 alone, 45 bases in frame from the first base. V is pruned by 4 bases and J by 5 bases, leaving 6 bases of the junction without a gene match. CDR1 and CDR2 (SGHDT, YYEEEE) derive from the germline V gene.

In the case of this clone: The antigen it binds to is not known. No base quality values were provided; no much bigger clone lies one nucleotide off.

The TCR comes from a man between 18 and 29 years old in good health. The chain employs TRBV5-6 and TRBJ2-5; TRBD1 fits 12 bases in the junction. Material: naive CD4+ T cells sorted from blood. Read against the paper, the sample's cell subset or site label means: CD45RA+ positively selected. DNA sequence: TGTGCCAGCAGCCCGGGGACAGGGGGCTGGGAGACCCAGTACTTC. This yields the protein CASSPGTGGWETQYF.